This T cell receptor (beta chain) was identified during a study of Graves' ophthalmopathy and Graves' hyperthyroidism. As for the study in general: Hyperthyroidism counted as stable given no ophthalmopathy within 18 months of follow-up.

RNA transcripts were the source from which TCR beta CDR3 regions were amplified. An initial RT-PCR round employing HTBI primers preceded a second-round multiplex PCR. TCRdb called the multiplex PCR reads again in MiXCR, with one record for every CDR3 protein. The data contain 1 million to 1.3 million distinct CDR3 sequences, less than 45% of them seen just once; the ten biggest clones take up around 10%. On this clonotype itself: Its specificity is unknown.

Study results and limitations: Classification of ophthalmopathy versus stable hyperthyroidism by a 13-signature model yielded around 90% sensitivity and about 81% specificity. Most expanded clonotypes from thyroid (those above 0.001 frequency) were also found in blood.

With 0 bases removed from V and 4 bases from J, the gap between germline ends came to 18 bases. From germline, CDR1 is SQVTM and CDR2 ANQGSEA. The CDR3 has 16 amino acids. Thyroid ultrasound, orbital computed tomography, TRAb, serum thyroxine and clinical symptoms formed the basis of diagnosis. The gene calls are TRBV29-1 and TRBJ1-1, with D hard to call. Sequenced sample: peripheral blood or thyroid tissue (not recorded which). This TCR derives from an adult man with Graves' hyperthyroidism. CDR3 DNA: TGCAGCGTTGAAGATCGAGGAGGGTCGATGGGCACTGAAGCTTTCTTT. It codes for CSVEDRGGSMGTEAFF.